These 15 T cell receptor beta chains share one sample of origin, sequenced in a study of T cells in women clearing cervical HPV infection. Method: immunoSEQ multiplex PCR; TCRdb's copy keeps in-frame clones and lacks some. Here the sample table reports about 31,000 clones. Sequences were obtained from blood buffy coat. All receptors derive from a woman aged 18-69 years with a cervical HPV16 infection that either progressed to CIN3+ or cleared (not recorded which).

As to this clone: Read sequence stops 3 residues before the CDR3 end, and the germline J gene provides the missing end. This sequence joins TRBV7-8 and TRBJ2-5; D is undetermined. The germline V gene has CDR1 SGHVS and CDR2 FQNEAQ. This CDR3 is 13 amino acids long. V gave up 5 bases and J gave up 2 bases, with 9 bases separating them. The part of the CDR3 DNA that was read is TGTGCCAGCAGCGCTAGAACTCAAGAGACC. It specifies CASSARTQET. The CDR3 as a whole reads CASSARTQETQYF.

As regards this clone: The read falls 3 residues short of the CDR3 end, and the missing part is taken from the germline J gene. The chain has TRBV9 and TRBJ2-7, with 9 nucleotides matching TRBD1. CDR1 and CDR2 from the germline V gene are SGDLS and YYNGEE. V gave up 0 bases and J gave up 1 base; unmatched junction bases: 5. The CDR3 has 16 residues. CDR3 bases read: TGTGCCAGCAGCGTAGGATCCGGACAGGGGTCCTACGAG. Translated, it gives CASSVGSGQGSYE. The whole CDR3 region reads CASSVGSGQGSYEQYF.

The covered CDR3 bases are TGCAGTGCCTTCCGAGGGGATGGC. Translating gives CSAFRGDG. The full CDR3 sequence reads CSAFRGDGYTF. The chain combines TRBV20-1 with TRBJ1-2; perhaps TRBD1 as D (5 bases). With the read ending 3 residues before the CDR3 end, the germline J gene is used to fill in that end. Trimming took off 6 bases at V and 6 bases at J, with 11 bases between the two ends. In germline, CDR1 is DFQATT, CDR2 SNEGSKA (reference sequence). The length of the CDR3 is 11 residues.

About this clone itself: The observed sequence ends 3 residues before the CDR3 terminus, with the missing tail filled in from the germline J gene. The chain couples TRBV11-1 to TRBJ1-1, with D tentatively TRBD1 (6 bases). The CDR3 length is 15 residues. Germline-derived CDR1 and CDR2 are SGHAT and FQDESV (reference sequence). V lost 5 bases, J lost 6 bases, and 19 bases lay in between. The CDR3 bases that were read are TGTGCCAGCAGCCCGCAAGGGGGTTGGGGCGCTGAA. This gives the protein CASSPQGGWGAE. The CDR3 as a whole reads CASSPQGGWGAEAFF.

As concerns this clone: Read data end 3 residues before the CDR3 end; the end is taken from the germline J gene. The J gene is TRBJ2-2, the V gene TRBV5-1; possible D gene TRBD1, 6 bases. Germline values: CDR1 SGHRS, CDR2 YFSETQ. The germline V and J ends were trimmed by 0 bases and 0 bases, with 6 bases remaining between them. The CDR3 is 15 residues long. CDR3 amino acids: CASSLEGANTGELFF. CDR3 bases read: TGCGCCAGCAGCTTGGAGGGGGCGAACACCGGGGAG.

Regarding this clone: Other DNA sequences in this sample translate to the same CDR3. The CDR3 loop is CASSLVQKPGNTIYF. The DNA read from the CDR3 is TGTGCCAGCAGCTTAGTACAGAAGCCTGGAAACACC. The chain employs TRBV7-6 and TRBJ1-3, with D unclear. The CDR3 extends 3 residues past the end of the read, so its final part is completed from the germline J gene. There are 15 residues in the CDR3. Germline loops: CDR1 SGHVS, CDR2 FNYEAQ. V lost 1 base and J 2 bases, leaving 9 bases between the germline ends.

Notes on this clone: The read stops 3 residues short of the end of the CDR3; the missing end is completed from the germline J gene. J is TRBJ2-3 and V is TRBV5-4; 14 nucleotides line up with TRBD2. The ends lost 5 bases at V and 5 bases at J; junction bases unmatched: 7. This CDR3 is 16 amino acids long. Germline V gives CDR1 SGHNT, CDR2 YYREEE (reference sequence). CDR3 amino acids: CASRRTSGGMLDTQYF. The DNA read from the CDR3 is TGTGCCAGCAGAAGGACTAGCGGGGGGATGTTAGATACG.

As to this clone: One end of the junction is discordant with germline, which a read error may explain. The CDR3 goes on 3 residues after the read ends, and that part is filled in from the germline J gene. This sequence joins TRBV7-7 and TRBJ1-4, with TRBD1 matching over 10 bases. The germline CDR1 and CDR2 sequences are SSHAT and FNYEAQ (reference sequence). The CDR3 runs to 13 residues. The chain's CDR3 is CASSYGQGGKLFF. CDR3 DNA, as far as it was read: TGTGCTAGCAGTTACGGACAGGGGGGGAAA.

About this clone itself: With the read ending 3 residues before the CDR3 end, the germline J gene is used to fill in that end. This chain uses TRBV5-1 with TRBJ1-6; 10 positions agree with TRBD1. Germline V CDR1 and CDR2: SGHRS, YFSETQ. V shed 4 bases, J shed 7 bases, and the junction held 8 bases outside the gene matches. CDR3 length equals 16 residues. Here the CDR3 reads CASSPWTGGENSPLHF. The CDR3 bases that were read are TGCGCCAGCAGCCCATGGACAGGGGGTGAAAATTCACCC. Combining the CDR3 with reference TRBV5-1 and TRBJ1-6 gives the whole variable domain KAGVTQTPRYLIKTRGQQVTLSCSPISGHRSVSWYQQTPGQGLQFLFEYFSETQRNKGNFPGRFSGRQFSNSRSEMNVSTLELGDSALYLCASSPWTGGENSPLHFGNGTRLTVT.

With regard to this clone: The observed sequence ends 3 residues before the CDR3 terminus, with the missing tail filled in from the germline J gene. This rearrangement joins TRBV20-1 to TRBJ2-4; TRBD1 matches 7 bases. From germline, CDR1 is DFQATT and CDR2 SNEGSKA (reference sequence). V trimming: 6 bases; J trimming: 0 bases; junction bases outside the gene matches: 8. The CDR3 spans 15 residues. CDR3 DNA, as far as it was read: TGCAGTGCCTCTAGACAGGGTTTAGCCAAAAACATT. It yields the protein CSASRQGLAKNI. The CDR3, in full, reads CSASRQGLAKNIQYF.

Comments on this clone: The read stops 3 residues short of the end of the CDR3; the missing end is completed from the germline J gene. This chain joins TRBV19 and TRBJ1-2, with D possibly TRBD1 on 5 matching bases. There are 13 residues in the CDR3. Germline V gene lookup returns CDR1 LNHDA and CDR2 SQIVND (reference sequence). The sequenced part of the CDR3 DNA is TGTGCCAGTACCCTAACCGACAGCCTTGAC. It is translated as CASTLTDSLD. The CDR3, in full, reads CASTLTDSLDYTF.

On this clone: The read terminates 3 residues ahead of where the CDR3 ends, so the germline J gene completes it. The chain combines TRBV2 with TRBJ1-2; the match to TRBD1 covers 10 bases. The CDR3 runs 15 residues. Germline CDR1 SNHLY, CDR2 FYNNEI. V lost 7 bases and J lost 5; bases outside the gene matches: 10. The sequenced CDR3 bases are TGTGCCAGCAATCCCCGGGACAGGGGTGAATATGGC. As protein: CASNPRDRGEYG. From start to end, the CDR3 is CASNPRDRGEYGYTF. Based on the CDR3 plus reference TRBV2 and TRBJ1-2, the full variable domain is EPEVTQTPSHQVTQMGQEVILRCVPISNHLYFYWYRQILGQKVEFLVSFYNNEISEKSEIFDDQFSVERPDGSNFTLKIRSTKLEDSAMYFCASNPRDRGEYGYTFGSGTRLTVV.

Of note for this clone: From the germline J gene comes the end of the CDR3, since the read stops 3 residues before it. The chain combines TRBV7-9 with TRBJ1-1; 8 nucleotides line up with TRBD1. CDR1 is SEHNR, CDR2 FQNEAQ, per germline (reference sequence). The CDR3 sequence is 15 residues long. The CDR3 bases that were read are TGTGCCAGCATCGCCGAGACAGGGGCCAGGGAGACC. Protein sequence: CASIAETGARET. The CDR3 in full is CASIAETGARETAFF.

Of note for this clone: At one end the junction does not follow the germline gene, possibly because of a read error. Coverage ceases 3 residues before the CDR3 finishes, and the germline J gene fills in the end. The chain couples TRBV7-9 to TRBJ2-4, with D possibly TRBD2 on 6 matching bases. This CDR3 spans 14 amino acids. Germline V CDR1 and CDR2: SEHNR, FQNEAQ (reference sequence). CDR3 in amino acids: CSSSFLGEEETQYF. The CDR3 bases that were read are TGTTCCAGCAGCTTCTTAGGGGAGGAAGAGACT.

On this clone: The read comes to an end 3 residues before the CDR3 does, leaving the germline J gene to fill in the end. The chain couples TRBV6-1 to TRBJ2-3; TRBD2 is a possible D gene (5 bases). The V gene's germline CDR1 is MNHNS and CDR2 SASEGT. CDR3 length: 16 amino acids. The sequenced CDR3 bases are TGTGCCAGCAGTGAAAGGTCGGGGTCTAGCAATCAGCCG. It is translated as CASSERSGSSNQP. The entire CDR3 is CASSERSGSSNQPQYF.